The rows below give T cell receptor beta chains drawn from one sample of a study of blood T cells in healthy people across ages. TCRdb called the 5' RACE reads again in MiXCR, with one record for every CDR3 protein. The sample lists about 830,000 distinct CDR3 sequences; roughly 50% were seen once. Sequencing was carried out using blood. The source is a man younger than 45 in good health. Each CDR3 is given with its conserved first and last residue. D genes are given only for firm matches. Clone size is not always given. Where it is, it says once, few, many or a class for expanded clones.

D gene: -
J gene: TRBJ1-1
V gene: TRBV20-1
clone size: -
CDR3 protein: CSAIQTANTEAFF
CDR3 DNA: TGCAGTGCAATTCAGACAGCGAACACTGAAGCTTTCTTT

D gene: -
J gene: TRBJ1-6
V gene: TRBV27
clone size: -
CDR3 protein: CASAWATNSPLHF
CDR3 DNA: TGTGCCAGCGCCTGGGCCACGAATTCACCCCTCCACTTT

D gene: TRBD2
J gene: TRBJ2-3
V gene: TRBV10-3
clone size: -
CDR3 protein: CAISESGGGGTDTQYF
CDR3 DNA: TGTGCCATCAGTGAGTCTGGCGGGGGGGGCACAGATACGCAGTATTTT

D gene: TRBD2
J gene: TRBJ2-3
V gene: TRBV7-2
clone size: -
CDR3 protein: CASSLLAGVLLGTDTQYF
CDR3 DNA: TGTGCCAGCAGCTTACTAGCGGGAGTTCTCTTAGGAACAGATACGCAGTATTTT

D gene: TRBD2
J gene: TRBJ2-7
V gene: TRBV7-2
clone size: -
CDR3 protein: CASSLVSGGDLDNEQYF
CDR3 DNA: TGTGCCAGCAGCTTAGTTAGCGGGGGGGATTTGGACAATGAGCAGTACTTC

D gene: -
J gene: TRBJ2-5
V gene: TRBV20-1
clone size: -
CDR3 protein: CSASWASQETQYF
CDR3 DNA: TGCAGTGCTAGTTGGGCCTCCCAAGAGACCCAGTACTTC

D gene: -
J gene: TRBJ2-7
V gene: TRBV20-1
clone size: once
CDR3 protein: CSARQDSLYEQYF
CDR3 DNA: TGCAGTGCTAGACAGGACAGCCTCTACGAGCAGTACTTC

D gene: -
J gene: TRBJ2-7
V gene: TRBV2
clone size: -
CDR3 protein: CASSLQYSYEQYF
CDR3 DNA: TGTGCCAGCAGTTTACAGTACTCCTACGAGCAGTACTTC

D gene: -
J gene: TRBJ2-7
V gene: TRBV29-1
clone size: -
CDR3 protein: CSVDLRELYF
CDR3 DNA: TGCAGCGTTGACCTCAGGGAGCTGTACTTC

D gene: -
J gene: TRBJ1-2
V gene: TRBV30
clone size: -
CDR3 protein: CAWSKGTSIFGYTF
CDR3 DNA: TGTGCCTGGAGCAAAGGGACGTCTATCTTTGGCTACACCTTC

D gene: -
J gene: TRBJ2-5
V gene: TRBV7-2
clone size: -
CDR3 protein: CASSPQGGHGETQYF
CDR3 DNA: TGTGCCAGCAGCCCGCAAGGGGGTCATGGGGAGACCCAGTACTTC

D gene: -
J gene: TRBJ2-2
V gene: TRBV11-2
clone size: -
CDR3 protein: CASRRASTGELFF
CDR3 DNA: TGTGCCAGCAGAAGGGCTAGCACCGGGGAGCTGTTTTTT

D gene: TRBD1
J gene: TRBJ1-2
V gene: TRBV5-4
clone size: -
CDR3 protein: CASSLTGGAGYTF
CDR3 DNA: TGTGCCAGCAGCTTGACAGGGGGTGCTGGCTACACCTTC

D gene: TRBD1
J gene: TRBJ1-2
V gene: TRBV5-4
clone size: -
CDR3 protein: CASTEQGDNYGYTF
CDR3 DNA: TGTGCCAGCACCGAACAGGGGGATAACTATGGCTACACCTTC

D gene: TRBD1
J gene: TRBJ1-1
V gene: TRBV7-9
clone size: few
CDR3 protein: CASSGTVNTEAFF
CDR3 DNA: TGTGCCAGCAGCGGGACAGTGAACACTGAAGCTTTCTTT

D gene: -
J gene: TRBJ1-2
V gene: TRBV12-3/TRBV12-4
clone size: few
CDR3 protein: CASSLPGNYGYTF
CDR3 DNA: TGTGCCAGCAGTTTACCAGGGAACTATGGCTACACCTTC

D gene: -
J gene: TRBJ2-1
V gene: TRBV15
clone size: few
CDR3 protein: CATRGRNYNEQFF
CDR3 DNA: TGTGCCACCAGAGGACGGAACTACAATGAGCAGTTCTTC

D gene: TRBD1
J gene: TRBJ2-7
V gene: TRBV28
clone size: many
CDR3 protein: CASSGQGAYEQYF
CDR3 DNA: TGTGCCAGCTCAGGACAGGGGGCCTACGAGCAGTACTTC

D gene: -
J gene: TRBJ2-5
V gene: TRBV6-5
clone size: few
CDR3 protein: CASSNPGQETQYF
CDR3 DNA: TGTGCCAGCAGCAACCCGGGACAAGAGACCCAGTACTTC

D gene: -
J gene: TRBJ1-6
V gene: TRBV6-5
clone size: -
CDR3 protein: CASSYMGYSPLHF
CDR3 DNA: TGTGCCAGCAGTTACATGGGGTATTCACCCCTCCACTTT

D gene: -
J gene: TRBJ2-7
V gene: TRBV29-1
clone size: few
CDR3 protein: CSAAKGLRSYEQYF
CDR3 DNA: TGCAGCGCCGCGAAGGGACTTAGGTCCTACGAGCAGTACTTC

D gene: TRBD1
J gene: TRBJ1-2
V gene: TRBV7-9
clone size: -
CDR3 protein: CASSLGTGVEGYTF
CDR3 DNA: TGTGCCAGCAGCTTAGGCACAGGGGTTGAAGGCTACACCTTC

D gene: TRBD2
J gene: TRBJ2-1
V gene: TRBV3-1
clone size: -
CDR3 protein: CASSHLGRGGLNEQFF
CDR3 DNA: TGTGCCAGCAGCCACCTCGGGCGGGGGGGCCTCAATGAGCAGTTCTTC

D gene: TRBD1
J gene: TRBJ1-6
V gene: TRBV7-2
clone size: few
CDR3 protein: CASSLKGWGQAHNSPLHF
CDR3 DNA: TGTGCCAGCAGCTTAAAGGGATGGGGACAGGCCCATAATTCACCCCTCCACTTT

D gene: -
J gene: TRBJ2-5
V gene: TRBV7-8
clone size: -
CDR3 protein: CASRVVLGETQYF
CDR3 DNA: TGTGCCAGCAGGGTCGTGCTGGGGGAGACCCAGTACTTC

D gene: TRBD2
J gene: TRBJ2-5
V gene: TRBV6-5
clone size: -
CDR3 protein: CASSYHGLAGGLSETQYF
CDR3 DNA: TGTGCCAGCAGTTATCATGGACTAGCGGGGGGGCTCAGTGAGACCCAGTACTTC